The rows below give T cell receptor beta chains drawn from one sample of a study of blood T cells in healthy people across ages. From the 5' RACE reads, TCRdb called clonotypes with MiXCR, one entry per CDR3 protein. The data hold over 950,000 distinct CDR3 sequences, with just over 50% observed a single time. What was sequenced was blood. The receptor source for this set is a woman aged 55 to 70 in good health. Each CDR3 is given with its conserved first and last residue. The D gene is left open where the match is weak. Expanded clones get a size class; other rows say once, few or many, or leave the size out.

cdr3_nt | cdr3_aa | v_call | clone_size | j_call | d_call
TGCGCCAGCAGCTTGGAGATGAGCGGGAGAGGTCCGTTCTTC | CASSLEMSGRGPFF | TRBV5-1 | once | TRBJ2-1 | TRBD2
TGTGCCAGCAGCCAAGTGAGCGCTACTAGCGCATTCTACGAGCAGTACTTC | CASSQVSATSAFYEQYF | TRBV3-1 | many | TRBJ2-7 | TRBD2
TGTGCCAGCAGTGAAGAGTTGGTGACCCAGTACTTC | CASSEELVTQYF | TRBV2 | . | TRBJ2-5 | .
TGTGCCAGCAGCTCATACGATAGGAGGAACACTGAAGCTTTCTTT | CASSSYDRRNTEAFF | TRBV11-2 | . | TRBJ1-1 | .
TGTGCCAGCAGCCAACTCTACGGGGGCTATGGCTACACCTTC | CASSQLYGGYGYTF | TRBV3-1 | . | TRBJ1-2 | .
TGTGCCAGCAGTGATTCGTACAGGCCCGACTATGGCTACACCTTC | CASSDSYRPDYGYTF | TRBV25-1 | . | TRBJ1-2 | .
TGTGCCAGCAGTTTCTTAGCTGGAGAGACCCAGTACTTC | CASSFLAGETQYF | TRBV6-5 | few | TRBJ2-5 | .
TGTGCCAGCAGCCCCCTTGGGGGTCAGCAGTACTTC | CASSPLGGQQYF | TRBV7-3 | . | TRBJ2-5 | .
TGTGCCAGCAGCCCTAGTGATTATAGCAATCAGCCCCAGCATTTT | CASSPSDYSNQPQHF | TRBV7-2 | once | TRBJ1-5 | .
TGCAGCGTTGTGTCGAAGTATACTGAGCAGTTCTTC | CSVVSKYTEQFF | TRBV29-1 | many | TRBJ2-1 | .
TGCAGTGCTAGAGACTCGAAGGTCAGGGGAACCTACGAGCAGTACTTC | CSARDSKVRGTYEQYF | TRBV20-1 | . | TRBJ2-7 | .
TGTGCCAGCAGCTTACTCGCGACAGGGCGCGGGAACATTCAGTACTTC | CASSLLATGRGNIQYF | TRBV7-9 | few | TRBJ2-4 | TRBD1